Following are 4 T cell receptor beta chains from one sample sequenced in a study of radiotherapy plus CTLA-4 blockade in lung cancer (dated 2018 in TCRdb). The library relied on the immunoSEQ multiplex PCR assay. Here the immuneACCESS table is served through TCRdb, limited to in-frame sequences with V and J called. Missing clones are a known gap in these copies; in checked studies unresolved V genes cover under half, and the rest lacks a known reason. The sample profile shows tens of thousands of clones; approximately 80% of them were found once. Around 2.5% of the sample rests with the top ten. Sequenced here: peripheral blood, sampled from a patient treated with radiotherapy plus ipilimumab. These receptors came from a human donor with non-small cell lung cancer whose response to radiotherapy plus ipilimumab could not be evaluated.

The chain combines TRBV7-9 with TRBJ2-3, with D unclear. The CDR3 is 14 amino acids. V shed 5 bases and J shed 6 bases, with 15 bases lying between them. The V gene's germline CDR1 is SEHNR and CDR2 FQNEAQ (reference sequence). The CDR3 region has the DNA TGTGCCAGCAGCAAACCGGGTCGAACGGATACGCAGTATTTT. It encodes CASSKPGRTDTQYF.

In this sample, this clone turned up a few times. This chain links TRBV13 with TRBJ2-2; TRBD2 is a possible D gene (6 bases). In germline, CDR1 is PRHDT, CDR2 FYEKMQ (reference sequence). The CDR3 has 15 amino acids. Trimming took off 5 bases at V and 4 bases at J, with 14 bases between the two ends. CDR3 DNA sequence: TGTGCCAGCAGCCCAAGACGGGGGTTCACCGGGGAGCTGTTTTTT. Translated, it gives CASSPRRGFTGELFF.

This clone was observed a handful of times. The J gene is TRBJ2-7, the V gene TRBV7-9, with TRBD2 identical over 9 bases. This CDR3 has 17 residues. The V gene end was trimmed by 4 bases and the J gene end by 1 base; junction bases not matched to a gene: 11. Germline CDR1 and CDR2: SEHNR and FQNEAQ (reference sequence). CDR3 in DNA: TGTGCCAGCAGCTCGACAAGCGGGAGGAGCCATTCCTACGAGCAGTACTTC. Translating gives CASSSTSGRSHSYEQYF.

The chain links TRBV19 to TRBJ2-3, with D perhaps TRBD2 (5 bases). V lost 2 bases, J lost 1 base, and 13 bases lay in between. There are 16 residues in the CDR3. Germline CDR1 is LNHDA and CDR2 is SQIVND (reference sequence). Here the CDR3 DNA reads TGTGCCAGTAGTATAAGTGGGAGTAAGGGCACAGATACGCAGTATTTT. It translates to CASSISGSKGTDTQYF.